This T cell receptor (beta chain) derives from a study of identical twins. Study-wide points: Researchers reported weaker excess twin sharing in beta out-of-frame sequences.

This clonotype was counted many times. Its target is unknown. V was pared by 5 bases and J by 0 bases, with 13 bases between. The CDR3 contains 15 residues. The germline CDR1 and CDR2 sequences are SGDLS and YYNGEE. cDNA molecules carried unique molecular identifiers, and template switching added a universal primer site. TCRdb called the 5' RACE reads again in MiXCR, with one record for every CDR3 protein. Here the sample spans roughly 690,000 distinct CDR3 sequences, approximately 22% being singletons. The same data also contributed to another study, on T cells expressing NK-cell markers.

The receptor comes from a woman under 30 in good health. This chain links TRBV9 with TRBJ2-3; tentative D call: TRBD2 (5 bases). The source material was PBMCs. The CDR3 protein is CASSNSAYSTDTQYF. CDR3 DNA: TGTGCCAGCAGTAATAGCGCTTATAGCACAGATACGCAGTATTTT.